The clone carrying this T cell receptor beta chain was counted once. The source of the sample is a study of T cell changes during pregnancy in multiple sclerosis. Here immunoSEQ multiplex PCR was the method, and the copy in TCRdb shows in-frame clones only, minus some. The table includes 30,000 to 40,000 clones, approximately 90% detected once. Trimming took off 0 bases at V and 3 bases at J, with 10 bases between the two ends. CDR1 SGHNT and CDR2 YYREEE come from the germline V gene (reference sequence). CDR3 length: 15 amino acids. Source: CD8+ T cells from peripheral blood mononuclear cells, taken in the third trimester of pregnancy. This chain connects TRBV5-4 to TRBJ2-1, with D possibly matching TRBD1 (6 bases). This receptor was taken from a female donor with multiple sclerosis, enrolled in a pregnancy study. The CDR3 DNA sequence: TGTGCCAGCAGCTTGGGGCAGACAGGCTACAATGAGCAGTTCTTC. Translation gives CASSLGQTGYNEQFF.